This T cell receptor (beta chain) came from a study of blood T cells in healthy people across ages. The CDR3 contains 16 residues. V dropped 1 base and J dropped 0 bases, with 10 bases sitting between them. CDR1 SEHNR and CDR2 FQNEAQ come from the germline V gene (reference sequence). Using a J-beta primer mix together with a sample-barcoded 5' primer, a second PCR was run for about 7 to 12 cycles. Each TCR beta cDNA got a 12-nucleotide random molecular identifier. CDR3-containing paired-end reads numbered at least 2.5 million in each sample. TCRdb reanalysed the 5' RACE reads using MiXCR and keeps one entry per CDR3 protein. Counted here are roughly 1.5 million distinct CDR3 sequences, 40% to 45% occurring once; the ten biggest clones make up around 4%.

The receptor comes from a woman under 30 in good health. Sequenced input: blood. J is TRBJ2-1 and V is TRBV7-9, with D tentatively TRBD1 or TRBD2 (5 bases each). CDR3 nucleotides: TGTGCCAGCAGCTTAGATTGGGGGAGCTCCTACAATGAGCAGTTCTTC. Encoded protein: CASSLDWGSSYNEQFF.